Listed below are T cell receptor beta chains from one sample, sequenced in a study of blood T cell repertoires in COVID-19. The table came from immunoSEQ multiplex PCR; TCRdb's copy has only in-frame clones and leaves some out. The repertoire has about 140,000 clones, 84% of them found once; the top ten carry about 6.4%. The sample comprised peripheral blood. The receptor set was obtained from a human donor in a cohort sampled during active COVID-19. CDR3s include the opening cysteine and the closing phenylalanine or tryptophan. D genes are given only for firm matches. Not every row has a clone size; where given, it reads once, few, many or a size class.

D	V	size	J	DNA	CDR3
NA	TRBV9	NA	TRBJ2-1	TGTGCCAGCAGGTCTGGGGCCGGGGGGCAGTTCTTC	CASRSGAGGQFF
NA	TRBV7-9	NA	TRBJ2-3	TGTGCCAGCAGCTTAGTGCAGGGGACAGATACGCAGTATTTT	CASSLVQGTDTQYF
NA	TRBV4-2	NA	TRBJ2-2	TGTGCCAGCAGCCAGCACGCCCGCGGAACCGGGGAGCTGTTTTTT	CASSQHARGTGELFF
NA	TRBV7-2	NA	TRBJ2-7	TGTGCCAGCAGCTCGTCAGGGGGGAACGAGCAGTACTTC	CASSSSGGNEQYF
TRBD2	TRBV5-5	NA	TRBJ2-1	TGTGCCAGCAGCTTGGTAGCGGGGGGTCTCAATGAGCAGTTCTTC	CASSLVAGGLNEQFF
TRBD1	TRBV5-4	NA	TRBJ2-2	TGTGCCAGCAGCTTAGGCCGGGACAGGGGAGGCGGGGAGCTGTTTTTT	CASSLGRDRGGGELFF
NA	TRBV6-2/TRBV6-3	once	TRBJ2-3	TGTGCCAGCAGTTACTCGACGGCTCAGGGCACAGATACGCAGTATTTT	CASSYSTAQGTDTQYF
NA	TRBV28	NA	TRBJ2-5	TGTGCCAGCAGTTTGCAGGTCCTCCGGGAGACCCAGTACTTC	CASSLQVLRETQYF
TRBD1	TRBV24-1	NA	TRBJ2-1	TGTGCCACCAGTGATATCGGACAGGGGTCCAATGAGCAGTTCTTC	CATSDIGQGSNEQFF
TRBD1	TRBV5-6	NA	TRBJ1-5	TGTGCCAGCAGCCCCTCCGGGACAGGAGGCAATCAGCCCCAGCATTTT	CASSPSGTGGNQPQHF
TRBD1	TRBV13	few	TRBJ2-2	TGTGCCAGCAGCGTGAGGACAGGGGGCGCCGCGAGCACCGGGGAGCTGTTTTTT	CASSVRTGGAASTGELFF
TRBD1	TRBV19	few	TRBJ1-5	TGTGCCAGTAGTATAGTACTACAGGGGGCCCAGCCCCAGCATTTT	CASSIVLQGAQPQHF
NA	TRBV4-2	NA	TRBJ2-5	TGTGCCAGCAGCCGACTAGTAAGAGAGACCCAGTACTTC	CASSRLVRETQYF
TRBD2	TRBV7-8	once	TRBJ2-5	TGTGCCAGCAGCTTAGCACTAGCGGGGGGGCGCCAAGAGACCCAGTACTTC	CASSLALAGGRQETQYF
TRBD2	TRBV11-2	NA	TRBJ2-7	TGTGCCAGCAGCCGTAGTGCGGGGGGCGATCTCGGTGAGCAGTACTTC	CASSRSAGGDLGEQYF
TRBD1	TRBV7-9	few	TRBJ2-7	TGTGCCAGCAGCTCACCGGGACAGGGACGTACCTACGAGCAGTACTTC	CASSSPGQGRTYEQYF
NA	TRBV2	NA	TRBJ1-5	TGTGCCAGCAATAACGGGGTCCAGCCCCAGCATTTT	CASNNGVQPQHF
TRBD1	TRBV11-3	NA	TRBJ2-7	TGTGCCAGCAGCTTAGCGGGGACAGGGGAGCATTCGCAGTACTTC	CASSLAGTGEHSQYF
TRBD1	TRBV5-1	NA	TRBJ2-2	TGCGCCAGCAGGGACAGGGCGATGGTCGGGGAGCTGTTTTTT	CASRDRAMVGELFF
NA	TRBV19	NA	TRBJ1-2	TGTGCCAGTAGTACGCAGGGCCGCAACTATGGCTACACCTTC	CASSTQGRNYGYTF
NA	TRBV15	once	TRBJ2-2	TGTGCCACCAGCAGAGATTGGGGTTGGACAACGAACACCGGGGAGCTGTTTTTT	CATSRDWGWTTNTGELFF
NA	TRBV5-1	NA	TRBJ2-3	TGCGCCAGCAGCCTTCTGTCTAGCACCGATACGCAGTATTTT	CASSLLSSTDTQYF
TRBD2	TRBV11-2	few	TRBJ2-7	TGTGCCAGCAGCCCCGGACTAGCGGGGACCTACGAGCAGTACTTC	CASSPGLAGTYEQYF
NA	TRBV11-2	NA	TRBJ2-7	TGTGCCAGCAGCGCAGGGGGGACTCGCCTGAGGGACGAGCAGTACTTC	CASSAGGTRLRDEQYF